This is a list of T cell receptor beta chains from one sample in a study of blood T cell repertoires in COVID-19. The table came from immunoSEQ multiplex PCR; TCRdb's copy has only in-frame clones and leaves some out. The table lists roughly 200,000 clones, less than 80% of them singletons. The sequencing sample was made of peripheral blood. The receptor source for this set is a man aged 50-60 years who had recovered from COVID-19. The CDR3 runs from the conserved cysteine through the conserved F or W. D genes are given only for firm matches. Size tells how often a clone was seen (once, few, many) or the class of an expanded clone, and some rows leave it out.

v_call: TRBV7-7
clone_size: .
d_call: TRBD1
j_call: TRBJ2-1
cdr3_aa: CASSTDRGHYNEQFF
cdr3_nt: TGTGCCAGCAGCACGGACAGGGGGCACTACAATGAGCAGTTCTTC

v_call: TRBV27
clone_size: few
d_call: .
j_call: TRBJ1-5
cdr3_aa: CASRMTGEGPQHF
cdr3_nt: TGTGCCAGCAGGATGACAGGCGAGGGGCCCCAGCATTTT

v_call: TRBV19
clone_size: .
d_call: .
j_call: TRBJ2-7
cdr3_aa: CASSAEVGRYEQYF
cdr3_nt: TGTGCCAGTAGTGCGGAGGTTGGGCGCTACGAGCAGTACTTC

v_call: TRBV5-6
clone_size: .
d_call: .
j_call: TRBJ2-7
cdr3_aa: CASSLYLSGTHSYEQYF
cdr3_nt: TGTGCCAGCAGCTTATACTTGTCCGGGACTCACTCCTACGAGCAGTACTTC

v_call: TRBV18
clone_size: .
d_call: .
j_call: TRBJ2-4
cdr3_aa: CASSPRVGDNQYF
cdr3_nt: TGTGCCAGCTCACCACGTGTGGGGGACAATCAGTACTTC

v_call: TRBV18
clone_size: .
d_call: TRBD1
j_call: TRBJ2-7
cdr3_aa: CASSRQNLQGADEQYF
cdr3_nt: TGTGCCAGCTCACGTCAAAACTTACAGGGGGCTGACGAGCAGTACTTC

v_call: TRBV7-8
clone_size: .
d_call: .
j_call: TRBJ1-2
cdr3_aa: CASSYDSYGYTF
cdr3_nt: TGTGCCAGCAGCTATGACAGCTATGGCTACACCTTC

v_call: TRBV19
clone_size: .
d_call: .
j_call: TRBJ2-3
cdr3_aa: CASSIDGIGTDTQYF
cdr3_nt: TGTGCCAGTAGTATAGACGGGATTGGCACAGATACGCAGTATTTT

v_call: TRBV3-1/TRBV3-2
clone_size: .
d_call: .
j_call: TRBJ1-4
cdr3_aa: CASSQARTNEKLFF
cdr3_nt: TGTGCCAGCAGCCAAGCGAGAACTAATGAAAAACTGTTTTTT

v_call: TRBV27
clone_size: .
d_call: TRBD1
j_call: TRBJ1-2
cdr3_aa: CASRRLTGADYGYTF
cdr3_nt: TGTGCCAGCAGGAGACTCACAGGGGCAGATTATGGCTACACCTTC

v_call: TRBV11-2
clone_size: .
d_call: .
j_call: TRBJ1-1
cdr3_aa: CASSSSRASMNTEAFF
cdr3_nt: TGTGCCAGCAGCTCCTCACGAGCCTCCATGAACACTGAAGCTTTCTTT

v_call: TRBV9
clone_size: .
d_call: TRBD1
j_call: TRBJ1-2
cdr3_aa: CASSVGKGASYYGYTF
cdr3_nt: TGTGCCAGCAGCGTGGGCAAGGGGGCTTCCTACTATGGCTACACCTTC

v_call: TRBV7-9
clone_size: few
d_call: .
j_call: TRBJ2-7
cdr3_aa: CASSSQFRGTAYEQYF
cdr3_nt: TGTGCCAGCAGCTCTCAGTTCAGGGGAACAGCCTACGAGCAGTACTTC

v_call: TRBV11-3
clone_size: .
d_call: TRBD2
j_call: TRBJ2-1
cdr3_aa: CASSPGLARNEQFF
cdr3_nt: TGTGCCAGCAGCCCGGGACTAGCGCGAAATGAGCAGTTCTTC

v_call: TRBV28
clone_size: .
d_call: TRBD2
j_call: TRBJ2-2
cdr3_aa: CASIAGEKNTGELFF
cdr3_nt: TGTGCCAGTATAGCGGGAGAAAAAAACACCGGGGAGCTGTTTTTT

v_call: TRBV6-5
clone_size: .
d_call: TRBD1
j_call: TRBJ1-5
cdr3_aa: CASSDKGQDQPQHF
cdr3_nt: TGTGCCAGCAGCGATAAAGGACAGGATCAGCCCCAGCATTTT

v_call: TRBV19
clone_size: once
d_call: .
j_call: TRBJ1-2
cdr3_aa: CASSLPGADGYTF
cdr3_nt: TGTGCCAGTAGCCTGCCAGGGGCTGATGGCTACACCTTC

v_call: TRBV4-1
clone_size: .
d_call: TRBD2
j_call: TRBJ2-1
cdr3_aa: CASSQVIAGGPPYNEQFF
cdr3_nt: TGCGCCAGCAGCCAAGTGATAGCGGGAGGACCCCCCTACAATGAGCAGTTCTTC

v_call: TRBV18
clone_size: few
d_call: TRBD2
j_call: TRBJ2-1
cdr3_aa: CASSPPGLAGGNEQFF
cdr3_nt: TGTGCCAGCTCACCACCGGGACTAGCGGGAGGAAATGAGCAGTTCTTC

v_call: TRBV5-1
clone_size: .
d_call: .
j_call: TRBJ2-5
cdr3_aa: CASSLAGLETQYF
cdr3_nt: TGCGCCAGCAGCTTGGCAGGGTTGGAGACCCAGTACTTC

v_call: TRBV7-3
clone_size: .
d_call: .
j_call: TRBJ2-2
cdr3_aa: CASSPRYGELFF
cdr3_nt: TGTGCCAGCAGCCCCCGGTACGGGGAGCTGTTTTTT

v_call: TRBV6-5
clone_size: .
d_call: .
j_call: TRBJ2-6
cdr3_aa: CASRLNAGANVLTF
cdr3_nt: TGTGCCAGCAGACTCAACGCTGGGGCCAACGTCCTGACTTTC

v_call: TRBV24-1
clone_size: .
d_call: .
j_call: TRBJ2-7
cdr3_aa: CATSDSRRGGNDEQYF
cdr3_nt: TGTGCCACCAGTGATTCAAGAAGGGGAGGTAATGACGAGCAGTACTTC

v_call: TRBV18
clone_size: .
d_call: .
j_call: TRBJ1-1
cdr3_aa: CASSPESRAEAFF
cdr3_nt: TGTGCCAGCTCACCGGAATCTCGGGCTGAAGCTTTCTTT

v_call: TRBV4-1
clone_size: .
d_call: TRBD2
j_call: TRBJ2-1
cdr3_aa: CASSQQLAGVYNEQFF
cdr3_nt: TGCGCCAGCAGCCAGCAACTAGCGGGAGTCTACAATGAGCAGTTCTTC

v_call: TRBV7-9
clone_size: .
d_call: .
j_call: TRBJ2-2
cdr3_aa: CASSLVAENTGELFF
cdr3_nt: TGTGCCAGCAGCTTAGTGGCAGAGAACACCGGGGAGCTGTTTTTT

v_call: TRBV28
clone_size: .
d_call: .
j_call: TRBJ2-5
cdr3_aa: CASSLAGLTQETQYF
cdr3_nt: TGTGCCAGCAGTTTAGCAGGGCTTACCCAAGAGACCCAGTACTTC